These 32 T cell receptor beta chains were sequenced from one sample in a study of OX40 agonist ivuxolimab in advanced cancers. Sequencing used immunoSEQ multiplex PCR; TCRdb keeps in-frame clones, though not all of them. This table holds 26,000 or so clones, around nine tenths found once. The source was CD4+ or CD8+ T cells sorted from blood, collected in a trial of the OX40 agonist ivuxolimab. These receptors all come from an adult with an advanced solid tumor such as melanoma, head and neck, liver or kidney cancer.

This clone was counted once. J is TRBJ2-7 and V is TRBV19; tentative D call: TRBD1 (6 bases). Trimming pared 4 bases from V and 2 bases from J, leaving 12 bases between. Germline V gives CDR1 LNHDA, CDR2 SQIVND (reference sequence). The CDR3 runs 14 residues. The CDR3 spells CASSKQGNTYEQYF. The CDR3 DNA is TGTGCCAGTAGTAAGCAGGGGAATACCTACGAGCAGTACTTC. Drawing the rest from reference TRBV19 and TRBJ2-7, the complete variable domain is DGGITQSPKYLFRKEGQNVTLSCEQNLNHDAMYWYRQDPGQGLRLIYYSQIVNDFQKGDIAEGYSVSREKKESFPLTVTSAQKNPTAFYLCASSKQGNTYEQYFGPGTRLTVT.

CDR3 in DNA: TGTGCCAGCAGCCAGGAAGGGAGATTTGAAGAAAAACTGTTTTTT. Translation gives CASSQEGRFEEKLFF. The genes are TRBV4-2 and TRBJ1-4; no definite D call. This CDR3 has 15 residues. Germline V gene data show CDR1 as LGHNA and CDR2 as YNFKEQ. Deletions cut 3 bases from V and 8 bases from J, with 16 bases between.

The chain has TRBV6-5 and TRBJ2-2; maybe TRBD1 (5 bases). V dropped 6 bases and J dropped 6 bases, with 11 bases sitting between them. This CDR3 contains 13 residues. Germline V lookup: CDR1 MNHEY, CDR2 SVGAGI. CDR3 in amino acids: CASSPGYAGELFF. CDR3 bases: TGTGCCAGCAGCCCAGGGTACGCCGGGGAGCTGTTTTTT.

The chain has TRBV27 and TRBJ2-4; D is possibly TRBD1 (6 bases). Between the trimmed V and J ends, which lost 10 bases and 1 base, there was a span of 20 bases. Germline values: CDR1 MNHEY, CDR2 SMNVEV (reference sequence). The CDR3 loop spans 16 amino acids. The CDR3 reads CAIRKAPGAAKNIQYF. CDR3 bases: TGTGCCATCCGAAAGGCCCCAGGGGCCGCCAAAAACATTCAGTACTTC.

This sequence joins TRBV27 and TRBJ1-1; TRBD1 might be the D (6 bases). CDR3 length equals 16 residues. From germline, CDR1 is MNHEY and CDR2 SMNVEV (reference sequence). Trimming cost V 3 bases and J 2 bases, with 16 bases left between them. The CDR3 sequence: CASSFESGTRNTEAFF. The CDR3 region has the DNA TGTGCCAGCAGTTTCGAATCCGGGACACGAAACACTGAAGCTTTCTTT.

The gene calls are TRBV13 and TRBJ2-6; D possibly corresponds to TRBD1 (6 bases). V lost 5 bases, J lost 1 base, and 9 bases lay in between. CDR3 length: 15 amino acids. Germline-derived CDR1 and CDR2 are PRHDT and FYEKMQ (reference sequence). CDR3 in amino acids: CASSLQGSGANVLTF. The CDR3 nucleotides read TGTGCCAGCAGCCTTCAGGGGTCTGGGGCCAACGTCCTGACTTTC. Complete variable domain (other parts from reference TRBV13 and TRBJ2-6): AAGVIQSPRHLIKEKRETATLKCYPIPRHDTVYWYQQGPGQDPQFLISFYEKMQSDKGSIPDRFSAQQFSDYHSELNMSSLELGDSALYFCASSLQGSGANVLTFGAGSRLTVL.

The chain joins TRBV29-1 to TRBJ2-1; D possibly matches TRBD1 or TRBD2 (5 bases each). Germline loops: CDR1 SQVTM, CDR2 ANQGSEA. The ends were cut back, 0 bases at V and 8 bases at J, with 14 bases in the middle. The CDR3 has 14 residues. The CDR3 protein is CSVEEWRGAYEQFF. CDR3 DNA sequence: TGCAGCGTTGAAGAATGGAGAGGGGCCTATGAGCAGTTCTTC.

This chain links TRBV19 with TRBJ2-5; D is possibly TRBD2 (6 bases). The J call may be in error: the DNA end matches TRBJ2-7 better. Germline V gene sequence: CDR1 LNHDA, CDR2 SQIVND (reference sequence). The CDR3 sequence is 16 residues long. CDR3 coding DNA: TGTGCCAGTAGTATAGATCTTTTTAGCGGACCCTACGAGCAGTACTTC. Translation: CASSIDLFSGPYEQYF.

This clone has more than one count but fewer than ten. The gene calls are TRBV5-8 and TRBJ1-1; D is ambiguous. With 3 bases removed from V and 0 bases from J, the gap between germline ends came to 9 bases. From germline, CDR1 is SGHTS and CDR2 YDEGEE. This CDR3 is 14 amino acids long. CDR3 residues: CASSSGYVNTEAFF. The DNA for the CDR3 is TGTGCCAGCAGCTCGGGATATGTGAACACTGAAGCTTTCTTT.

The rearrangement uses TRBV6-1 and TRBJ1-1; TRBD1 might be the D (5 bases). Trimming removed 8 bases at V and 4 bases at J, with 11 bases between. Germline V CDR1 and CDR2: MNHNS, SASEGT. The CDR3 loop spans 12 amino acids. The CDR3 region is CASGPGGTEAFF. CDR3 nucleotides: TGTGCCAGCGGTCCTGGGGGCACTGAAGCTTTCTTT.

The J gene is TRBJ1-5, the V gene TRBV30, with D tentatively TRBD1 (5 bases). Germline V CDR1 and CDR2: GTSNPN, SVGIG (reference sequence). Trimming pared 0 bases from V and 0 bases from J, leaving 12 bases between. This CDR3 comprises 16 residues. In nucleotides, the CDR3 is TGTGCCTGGAGTGTACAAGGGGATTATAGCAATCAGCCCCAGCATTTT. Encoded protein: CAWSVQGDYSNQPQHF. The full variable domain, its missing parts supplied by reference TRBV30 and TRBJ1-5, is SQTIHQWPATLVQPVGSPLSLECTVEGTSNPNLYWYRQAAGRGLQLLFYSVGIGQISSEVPQNLSASRPQDRQFILSSKKLLLSDSGFYLCAWSVQGDYSNQPQHFGDGTRLSIL.

As DNA, the CDR3 is TGTGCCAGCAGCTTGGGGCTAGCGGGGAACAATGAGCAGTTCTTC. Protein product: CASSLGLAGNNEQFF. This chain links TRBV5-4 with TRBJ2-1; 9 bases agree with TRBD2. This CDR3 region has 15 residues. The germline V gene has CDR1 SGHNT and CDR2 YYREEE (reference sequence). The V and J ends lost 0 bases and 5 bases, in that order; junction bases with no gene match: 3.

The chain recombines TRBV7-9 with TRBJ1-5; D possibly corresponds to TRBD1 (6 bases). The CDR3 spans 17 residues. Trimming stripped 2 bases from V and 1 base from J, with 15 bases between. Germline CDR1 reads SEHNR; CDR2 reads FQNEAQ (reference sequence). The CDR3: CASSLFGGAPSNQPQHF. The CDR3 DNA reads TGTGCCAGCAGCTTATTTGGGGGCGCCCCCAGCAATCAGCCCCAGCATTTT.

The chain employs TRBV28 and TRBJ2-1, with D possibly called TRBD1 or TRBD2 (6 bases each). The CDR3 sequence is 13 residues long. V was trimmed by 2 bases and J by 7 bases, leaving 9 bases between them. Germline assignment: CDR1 MDHEN and CDR2 SYDVKM. As DNA, the CDR3 is TGTGCCAGCAGTTTAAGGGGGGCGAATGAGCAGTTCTTC. Encoded protein: CASSLRGANEQFF.

CDR3 loop: CASRAPLTQYF. CDR3 nucleotide sequence: TGTGCCAGCAGGGCTCCTCTTACGCAGTATTTT. The chain couples TRBV2 to TRBJ2-3, with D unresolved. Germline CDR1 is SNHLY and CDR2 is FYNNEI. V dropped 6 bases and J dropped 8 bases, with 9 bases sitting between them. The CDR3 covers 11 residues.

The rearrangement links TRBV9 to TRBJ2-3; weak D call: TRBD1 (6 bases). Germline V gene sequence: CDR1 SGDLS, CDR2 YYNGEE. The CDR3 runs 16 residues. Trimming removed 4 bases from V and 0 bases from J, with 15 bases in between. The CDR3: CASSPLRGKSTDTQYF. For the CDR3, the DNA is TGTGCCAGCAGCCCCCTCAGGGGAAAAAGCACAGATACGCAGTATTTT.

The table lists this clone with a few counts. This chain joins TRBV7-9 and TRBJ2-7, with no clear D. This CDR3 is 14 amino acids long. V was trimmed by 1 base and J by 2 bases, leaving 9 bases between them. CDR1 is SEHNR and CDR2 is FQNEAQ in the germline V gene (reference sequence). CDR3 nucleotides: TGTGCCAGCAGCTTAGATTGGAACCCCTACGAGCAGTACTTC. Translated: CASSLDWNPYEQYF.

The chain joins TRBV10-2 to TRBJ2-1, with 7 bases aligning to TRBD2. Germline CDR1 is WSHSY and CDR2 is SAAADI. This CDR3 comprises 14 residues. V lost 3 bases and J lost 8; bases outside the gene matches: 7. CDR3 coding DNA: TGCGCCAGCAGTGAATTTGCTAGCGGTGATGAGCAGTTCTTC. As protein: CASSEFASGDEQFF.

The rearrangement uses TRBV11-3 and TRBJ1-2; D remains ambiguous. Trimming removed 4 bases at V and 0 bases at J, with 9 bases between. Germline CDR1 reads SGHNT; CDR2 reads YENEEA. The CDR3 sequence is 14 residues long. The CDR3 is CASSSPGSNYGYTF. The CDR3 DNA sequence: TGTGCCAGCAGCTCCCCGGGTTCTAACTATGGCTACACCTTC.

The rearrangement uses TRBV6-6 and TRBJ2-7; D unresolved. The CDR3 extends over 14 amino acids. Deletions cut 7 bases from V and 3 bases from J, with 16 bases between. The germline CDR1 and CDR2 sequences are MNHNY and SVGAGI (reference sequence). CDR3 in amino acids: CASTPIPADYEQYF. The CDR3 DNA sequence: TGTGCCAGCACTCCCATCCCGGCCGACTACGAGCAGTACTTC.

The chain combines TRBV11-2 with TRBJ1-1; D is unclear. Per the germline V gene, CDR1 is SGHAT and CDR2 is FQNNGV. V was clipped by 5 bases and J by 5 bases, with 6 bases between them. CDR3 size: 11 residues. The CDR3 nucleotides read TGTGCCAGCAGCCCTTTGACTGAAGCTTTCTTT. Translating gives CASSPLTEAFF.

The CDR3 here is CASTPQGIIVAEAFF. CDR3 nucleotide sequence: TGTGCCAGTACCCCACAGGGGATTATTGTCGCTGAAGCTTTCTTT. The chain couples TRBV19 to TRBJ1-1, with 7 bases aligning to TRBD1. The CDR3 spans 15 residues. Unmatched junction bases numbered 14, after V lost 7 bases and J lost 6 bases. CDR1 and CDR2 from the germline V gene are LNHDA and SQIVND (reference sequence). Complete variable domain (other parts from reference TRBV19 and TRBJ1-1): DGGITQSPKYLFRKEGQNVTLSCEQNLNHDAMYWYRQDPGQGLRLIYYSQIVNDFQKGDIAEGYSVSREKKESFPLTVTSAQKNPTAFYLCASTPQGIIVAEAFFGQGTRLTVV.

For the CDR3, the DNA is TGTGCCAGCAGCCAAGGACAGTTTTTTGGAAACACCATATATTTT. It codes for CASSQGQFFGNTIYF. The chain carries TRBV11-2 and TRBJ1-3, with D maybe TRBD1 (6 bases). The CDR3 sequence is 15 residues long. Germline V gene lookup returns CDR1 SGHAT and CDR2 FQNNGV. Between the trimmed V and J ends, which lost 5 bases and 3 bases, there was a span of 14 bases. Drawing the rest from reference TRBV11-2 and TRBJ1-3, the complete variable domain is EAGVAQSPRYKIIEKRQSVAFWCNPISGHATLYWYQQILGQGPKLLIQFQNNGVVDDSQLPKDRFSAERLKGVDSTLKIQPAKLEDSAVYLCASSQGQFFGNTIYFGEGSWLTVV.

By share, this clone ranks as medium-sized. This chain links TRBV7-3 with TRBJ1-1, with a possible D match to TRBD1 (6 bases). There are 12 residues in the CDR3. Germline V gene data show CDR1 as SGHTA and CDR2 as FQGTGA. V was clipped by 5 bases and J by 10 bases, with 14 bases between them. CDR3 DNA: TGTGCCAGCAGCGGGTACAGGGATCTAGCTTTCTTT. Translated, it gives CASSGYRDLAFF.

V is TRBV19 and J is TRBJ1-3; 7 bases are shared with TRBD1. The J segment lost 2 bases and the V segment lost 9 bases, leaving 1 base of the junction unmatched. The CDR3 extends over 12 amino acids. CDR1 is LNHDA, CDR2 SQIVND, per germline (reference sequence). The CDR3 here is CASGTAGNTIYF. CDR3 coding DNA: TGTGCCAGCGGGACAGCTGGAAACACCATATATTTT.

This rearrangement joins TRBV11-2 to TRBJ2-7; TRBD1 aligns across 10 bases. The germline V gene has CDR1 SGHAT and CDR2 FQNNGV. V was pared by 3 bases and J by 3 bases, with 2 bases of the junction left unmatched. The CDR3 extends over 14 amino acids. The CDR3 here is CASSFGTGVYEQYF. The CDR3 DNA reads TGTGCCAGCAGCTTCGGGACAGGGGTCTACGAGCAGTACTTC.

The chain is built from TRBV6-1 and TRBJ2-7; D is uncertain. V was clipped by 7 bases and J by 6 bases, with 10 bases between them. Per germline, CDR1 MNHNS and CDR2 SASEGT. The CDR3 runs 11 residues. This CDR3 reads CASKDGPEQYF. The CDR3 DNA reads as TGTGCCAGCAAAGATGGGCCCGAGCAGTACTTC.

In nucleotides, the CDR3 is TGCGCCAGCAGCCAAGGTATACGATCTAATCAGCCCCAGCATTTT. It translates to CASSQGIRSNQPQHF. V usage is TRBV4-1 and J usage is TRBJ1-5; D gene ambiguous. V was cut by 1 base and J by 4 bases, with 11 bases left in between. Germline V gene sequence: CDR1 MGHRA, CDR2 YSYEKL. CDR3 length: 15 amino acids.

The chain couples TRBV27 to TRBJ2-1; 11 bases match TRBD2. The germline CDR1 and CDR2 sequences are MNHEY and SMNVEV (reference sequence). The CDR3 runs 19 residues. The J segment lost 7 bases and the V segment lost 4 bases, leaving 18 bases of the junction unmatched. This chain's CDR3 is CASSSPGTSGILLWNEQFF. The DNA of the CDR3 is TGTGCCAGCAGTTCACCCGGGACTAGCGGAATTCTTCTTTGGAATGAGCAGTTCTTC.

The J gene is TRBJ2-7, the V gene TRBV10-2; TRBD2 matches 11 bases. CDR3 length: 15 amino acids. Germline trimming cut 7 bases from V and 3 bases from J; bases unmatched to any gene: 8. The germline CDR1 and CDR2 sequences are WSHSY and SAAADI. CDR3 coding DNA: TGCGCCAGCATATCGACCGGGACTAGCGGCTACGAGCAGTACTTC. Protein: CASISTGTSGYEQYF.

The chain combines TRBV4-3 with TRBJ2-7, with a tentative D call TRBD2 (5 bases). Germline V gene sequence: CDR1 LGHNA, CDR2 YSLEER. The V end lost 1 base, the J end lost 2 bases, and 15 bases lay between the germline ends. The CDR3 loop spans 16 amino acids. The CDR3 protein is CASSQGLQGITYEQYF. The CDR3 nucleotides read TGCGCCAGCAGCCAAGGACTACAAGGGATCACCTACGAGCAGTACTTC.

The gene calls are TRBV7-9 and TRBJ1-5, with D perhaps TRBD1 (6 bases). CDR1 is SEHNR, CDR2 FQNEAQ, per germline (reference sequence). This CDR3 region has 13 residues. V shed 2 bases and J shed 6 bases, with 8 bases lying between them. In DNA, the CDR3 is TGTGCCAGCAGCTTACCACAGGGTCAGCCCCAGCATTTT. Translated: CASSLPQGQPQHF.